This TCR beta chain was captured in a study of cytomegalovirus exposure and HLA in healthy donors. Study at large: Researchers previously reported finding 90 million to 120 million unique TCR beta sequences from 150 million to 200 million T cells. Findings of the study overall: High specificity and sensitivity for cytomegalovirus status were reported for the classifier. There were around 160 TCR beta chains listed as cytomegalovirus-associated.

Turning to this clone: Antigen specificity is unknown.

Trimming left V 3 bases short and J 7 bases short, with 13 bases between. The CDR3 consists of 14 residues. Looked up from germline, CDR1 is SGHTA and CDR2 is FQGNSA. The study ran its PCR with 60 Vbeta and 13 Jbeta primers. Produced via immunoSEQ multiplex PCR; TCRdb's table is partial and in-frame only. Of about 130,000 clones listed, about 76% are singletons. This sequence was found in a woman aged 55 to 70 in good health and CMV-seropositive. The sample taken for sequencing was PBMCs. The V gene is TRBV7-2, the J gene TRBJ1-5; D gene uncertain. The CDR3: CASSLYGVGQPQHF. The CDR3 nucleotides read TGTGCCAGCAGCTTGTACGGGGTAGGACAGCCCCAGCATTTT.